This T cell receptor beta chain emerged from a study of response to subunit inactivated influenza vaccine. This clonotype was counted between two and nine times. As yet, its antigen is unknown. Whole-study results and caveats: With each seasonal influenza vaccination, the authors suggested, few new T cells are recruited.

Germline-derived CDR1 and CDR2 are SQVTM and ANQGSEA. This CDR3 comprises 15 residues. Between the trimmed V and J ends, which lost 6 bases and 0 bases, there was a span of 15 bases. TCRdb re-analysed the RT-PCR reads in MiXCR, keeping a single row per CDR3 protein. The repertoire holds under 200,000 distinct CDR3 sequences, with roughly 10% as singletons. The TCR comes from a man between 50 and 70 years old who received an inactivated influenza vaccine. The source was CD8+ T cells sorted from PBMCs, collected 23 months after vaccination. The chain carries TRBV29-1 and TRBJ2-1, with D uncertain. The CDR3: CSVPTIGSSYNEQFF. In DNA form, the CDR3 reads TGCAGCGTCCCCACTATAGGCAGCTCCTACAATGAGCAGTTCTTC.